A selection of T cell receptor beta chains follows, all from one sample in a study of blood T cell repertoires in COVID-19. The assay was immunoSEQ multiplex PCR, and TCRdb's table has in-frame clones only and misses some. This table has 45,000 to 60,000 clones, roughly 89% appearing once. Sequencing was done on a sample of peripheral blood. The source is a man between 65 and 85 years old with active COVID-19. Each CDR3 is given with its conserved first and last residue. Fields, in order: CDR3 DNA, CDR3 protein, D gene, clone size, V gene, J gene. The D gene is left open where the match is weak. Part of the rows lack a size; the others show once, few, many or a class for expanded clones.

CDR3nt: TGTGCCAGCAGCCGCCAGGGGAATGAGCAGTTCTTC
CDR3aa: CASSRQGNEQFF
d_gene: NA
abundance: NA
v_gene: TRBV3-1/TRBV3-2
j_gene: TRBJ2-1

CDR3nt: TGTGCCAGTAGTATAGTGCCCCCGGCGGCAGAAGCTTTCTTT
CDR3aa: CASSIVPPAAEAFF
d_gene: NA
abundance: NA
v_gene: TRBV19
j_gene: TRBJ1-1

CDR3nt: TGTGCCTGGAGTTACAGGGGCGAGCAGTACTTC
CDR3aa: CAWSYRGEQYF
d_gene: TRBD1
abundance: once
v_gene: TRBV30
j_gene: TRBJ2-7

CDR3nt: TGCAGCGACTTGGTTACTAGTAGTGAGCAGTTCTTC
CDR3aa: CSDLVTSSEQFF
d_gene: NA
abundance: NA
v_gene: TRBV29-1
j_gene: TRBJ2-1

CDR3nt: TGTGCCAGCAGTTACACTTCAGGGGGGGAGACCCAGTACTTC
CDR3aa: CASSYTSGGETQYF
d_gene: NA
abundance: NA
v_gene: TRBV6-6
j_gene: TRBJ2-5

CDR3nt: TGCGCCAGCAGCTTGGGAGGGGGACAGCAAGAAGCTTTCTTT
CDR3aa: CASSLGGGQQEAFF
d_gene: TRBD1
abundance: NA
v_gene: TRBV5-1
j_gene: TRBJ1-1

CDR3nt: TGTGCCAGCACCTGGGACAGGGGAAGTTCCTACGAGCAGTACTTC
CDR3aa: CASTWDRGSSYEQYF
d_gene: TRBD1
abundance: NA
v_gene: TRBV2
j_gene: TRBJ2-7

CDR3nt: TGTGCCACCAGTGCCAACTCCGGGACAGGGTTAGAGACCCAGTACTTC
CDR3aa: CATSANSGTGLETQYF
d_gene: TRBD1
abundance: NA
v_gene: TRBV24-1
j_gene: TRBJ2-5

CDR3nt: TGTGCCTGGAGGCCCCGGGACACAAAGTACGAGCAGTACTTC
CDR3aa: CAWRPRDTKYEQYF
d_gene: NA
abundance: NA
v_gene: TRBV30
j_gene: TRBJ2-7

CDR3nt: TGTGCCAGCAGCCAACCGGCGGCCATGAACGCTGAAGCTTTCTTT
CDR3aa: CASSQPAAMNAEAFF
d_gene: NA
abundance: NA
v_gene: TRBV7-9
j_gene: TRBJ1-1

CDR3nt: TGTGCCATCAGTGGGAGTCGTGGGGGGAGCAATCAGCCCCAGCATTTT
CDR3aa: CAISGSRGGSNQPQHF
d_gene: NA
abundance: NA
v_gene: TRBV10-3
j_gene: TRBJ1-5

CDR3nt: TGTGCCAGCCTCCTGGGAGAGCCCACAGATACGCAGTATTTT
CDR3aa: CASLLGEPTDTQYF
d_gene: NA
abundance: NA
v_gene: TRBV2
j_gene: TRBJ2-3

CDR3nt: TGTGCCTGGGGTCTGGGGAGGAACACTGAAGCTTTCTTT
CDR3aa: CAWGLGRNTEAFF
d_gene: NA
abundance: NA
v_gene: TRBV30
j_gene: TRBJ1-1

CDR3nt: TGTGCCTGGAGTACAGGACCTACCTACACCTTC
CDR3aa: CAWSTGPTYTF
d_gene: NA
abundance: NA
v_gene: TRBV30
j_gene: TRBJ1-2

CDR3nt: TGCAGCGCGCGGGACACCTCCTACGAGCAGTACTTC
CDR3aa: CSARDTSYEQYF
d_gene: NA
abundance: NA
v_gene: TRBV29-1
j_gene: TRBJ2-7

CDR3nt: TGCGCCAGCAGCAGCGGACAGGGAGGCACTGAAGCTTTCTTT
CDR3aa: CASSSGQGGTEAFF
d_gene: TRBD1
abundance: NA
v_gene: TRBV5-1
j_gene: TRBJ1-1

CDR3nt: TGTGCCAGCAGCGACCGGGACAGGGGGTACATTCAGTACTTC
CDR3aa: CASSDRDRGYIQYF
d_gene: TRBD1
abundance: NA
v_gene: TRBV9
j_gene: TRBJ2-4

CDR3nt: TGTGCCAGCAGTTACCCTCAACAGGGACCGACATCCTACGAGCAGTACTTC
CDR3aa: CASSYPQQGPTSYEQYF
d_gene: NA
abundance: once
v_gene: TRBV6-2/TRBV6-3
j_gene: TRBJ2-7

CDR3nt: TGTGCCAGCAGCCAAGGGAGCGGGGACCTCCAAGAGACCCAGTACTTC
CDR3aa: CASSQGSGDLQETQYF
d_gene: TRBD2
abundance: NA
v_gene: TRBV3-1/TRBV3-2
j_gene: TRBJ2-5

CDR3nt: TGTGCCAGCAGCTCAGACTATGGCTACACCTTC
CDR3aa: CASSSDYGYTF
d_gene: NA
abundance: NA
v_gene: TRBV28
j_gene: TRBJ1-2

CDR3nt: TGTGCCAGTAGGCCGGGACAGGGGGCAGATACGCAGTATTTT
CDR3aa: CASRPGQGADTQYF
d_gene: TRBD1
abundance: NA
v_gene: TRBV19
j_gene: TRBJ2-3

CDR3nt: TGTGCCAGCAGTCCCCCGGACAGGGTTTGGGGTGAAGCTTTCTTT
CDR3aa: CASSPPDRVWGEAFF
d_gene: TRBD1
abundance: NA
v_gene: TRBV25-1
j_gene: TRBJ1-1

CDR3nt: TGCGCCAGCAGCTCCTCGGGGGGATCTGGGGCCAACGTCCTGACTTTC
CDR3aa: CASSSSGGSGANVLTF
d_gene: TRBD2
abundance: NA
v_gene: TRBV5-1
j_gene: TRBJ2-6

CDR3nt: TGTGCCTGGAGTGTCTCAGGGGTGCGTACGCAGTATTTT
CDR3aa: CAWSVSGVRTQYF
d_gene: NA
abundance: NA
v_gene: TRBV30
j_gene: TRBJ2-3

CDR3nt: TGTGCCAGCAGCTACTACAGGGGGGGCAATGAGCAGTTCTTC
CDR3aa: CASSYYRGGNEQFF
d_gene: NA
abundance: NA
v_gene: TRBV7-2
j_gene: TRBJ2-1

CDR3nt: TGTGCCAGCAGAGAAATAGGACAGGACTATGGCTACACCTTC
CDR3aa: CASREIGQDYGYTF
d_gene: TRBD1
abundance: NA
v_gene: TRBV2
j_gene: TRBJ1-2